This entry describes one T cell receptor beta chain. Its antigen is currently unknown. ViraFEST expansion of antigen-specific CD4+ T cells with viral peptide pools preceded sequencing. An approximately 10-day culture period preceded the isolation of CD4+ T cells. Absence of prior SARS-CoV-2 infection characterized the vaccine recipients, who showed negative nucleocapsid antibodies. Cultures used 1.5 million to 2 million PBMC per well, approximately 10 IU/ml IL-2 and roughly 10 ug/ml peptides. The entry originates in a study of vaccination effects on CD4 cells after COVID-19. Overall study: Every participant took two doses of the BNT162b2 or mRNA-1273 vaccine.

Germline CDR1 is LNHNV and CDR2 is YYDKDF (reference sequence). The V gene lost 0 bases and the J gene lost 3 bases, with 8 bases spanning the gap. The length of the CDR3 is 14 residues. Clones were sequenced by immunoSEQ multiplex PCR, and TCRdb holds only the in-frame ones, with some missing. The data contain tens of thousands of clones, under 70% of them singletons. This chain uses TRBV15 with TRBJ2-5, with unresolved D. This TCR was sampled from a human donor who received a COVID-19 vaccine. The sequencing here drew on CD4+ T cells from PBMCs cultured with SARS-CoV-2 spike peptides, taken before COVID-19 vaccination. The CDR3 DNA reads as TGTGCCACCAGCAGAGATCCCCGAGAAGAGACCCAGTACTTC. It encodes CATSRDPREETQYF.